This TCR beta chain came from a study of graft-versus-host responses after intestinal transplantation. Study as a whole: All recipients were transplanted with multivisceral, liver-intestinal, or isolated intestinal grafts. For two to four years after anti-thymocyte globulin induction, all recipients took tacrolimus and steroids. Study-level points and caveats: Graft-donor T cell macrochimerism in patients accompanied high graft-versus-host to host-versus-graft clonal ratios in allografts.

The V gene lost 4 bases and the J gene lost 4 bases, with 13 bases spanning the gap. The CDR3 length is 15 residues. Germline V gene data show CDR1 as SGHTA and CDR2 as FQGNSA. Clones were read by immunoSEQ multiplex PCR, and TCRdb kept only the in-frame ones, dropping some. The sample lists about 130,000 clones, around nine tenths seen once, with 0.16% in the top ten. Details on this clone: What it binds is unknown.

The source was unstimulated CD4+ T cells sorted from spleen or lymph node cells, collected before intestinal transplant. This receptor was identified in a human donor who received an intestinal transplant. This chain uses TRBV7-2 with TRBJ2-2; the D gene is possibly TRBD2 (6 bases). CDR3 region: CASSSWDSPTGELFF. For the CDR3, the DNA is TGTGCCAGCAGCTCGTGGGACTCTCCCACCGGGGAGCTGTTTTTT.